The clone carrying this T cell receptor (beta chain) was seen repeatedly, ten times or more. Its cognate antigen is unknown. These data originate in a study of T cell repertoires in cytomegalovirus infection. Regarding the study as a whole: Dominating the ex vivo response were HLA-C-restricted CMV-specific TCR beta clonotypes.

In TCRdb, the reads were re-called with MiXCR into one record per CDR3 protein. In the table there are approximately 770,000 distinct CDR3 sequences, 25% to 30% of which are singletons. V was clipped by 7 bases and J by 0 bases; unmatched bases: 8. CDR3 length equals 15 residues. Germline CDR1 reads SEHNR; CDR2 reads FQNEAQ (reference sequence). V and J are TRBV7-9 and TRBJ1-1; 7 positions agree with TRBD1. The sequence came from a human donor in good health (CMV status not recorded). Some clones in this sample may be carry-over from other donors' samples. Sequenced here: cultured CD8+ T cells from PBMCs, sampled from culture after CMV antigen stimulation. CDR3 coding DNA: TGTGCCAGCACCAGGGGGGGGATCATGAACACTGAAGCTTTCTTT. Residues: CASTRGGIMNTEAFF.